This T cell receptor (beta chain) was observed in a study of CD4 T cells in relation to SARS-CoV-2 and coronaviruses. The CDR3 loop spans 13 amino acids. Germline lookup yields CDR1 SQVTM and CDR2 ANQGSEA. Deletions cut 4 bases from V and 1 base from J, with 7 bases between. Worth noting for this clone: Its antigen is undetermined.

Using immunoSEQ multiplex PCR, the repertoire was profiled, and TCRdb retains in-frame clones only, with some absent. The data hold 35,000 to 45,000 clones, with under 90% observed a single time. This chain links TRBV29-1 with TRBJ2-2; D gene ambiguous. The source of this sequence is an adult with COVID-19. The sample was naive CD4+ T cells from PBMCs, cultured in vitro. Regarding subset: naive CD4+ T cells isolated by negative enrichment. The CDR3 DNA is TGCAGCGTTGCCAGGCGGAACACCGGGGAGCTGTTTTTT. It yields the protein CSVARRNTGELFF.